These T cell receptor beta chains were read from a single sample in a study of blood T cells in healthy people across ages. Via MiXCR, TCRdb re-called the 5' RACE reads, giving one row per CDR3 protein. There are about 800,000 distinct CDR3 sequences in the sample; 58% occur only once, and roughly 20% lies in the top ten. Input material: blood. The receptors shown here come from a man younger than 45 in good health. Each CDR3 is given with its conserved first and last residue. D genes are given only for firm matches. Clone size is stated in some rows and not others, as once, few, many or a class when expanded.

>TRBJ1-2|TRBV7-2|few|TRBD1|15
TGTGCCAGCAGCTTAGGGGACAGCTTTAACTATGGCTACACCTTC
CASSLGDSFNYGYTF
>TRBJ2-1|TRBV10-3|-|TRBD2|16
TGTGCCATACGAGGGGCTAGCGGGAGAGGCCAAGAGACCCAGTTCTTC
CAIRGASGRGQETQFF
>TRBJ2-1|TRBV9|once|TRBD2|16
TGTGCCAGCAGCCAAGATCTAGCGGGCAATTACAATGAGCAGTTCTTC
CASSQDLAGNYNEQFF
>TRBJ2-7|TRBV28|once|TRBD2|14
TGTGCCAGCTTGGGACTAGCGGATAACTACGAGCAGTACTTC
CASLGLADNYEQYF
>TRBJ1-1|TRBV12-3/TRBV12-4|-|TRBD1|14
TGTGCCAGCACTGCACAGGGGCCTAACACTGAAGCTTTCTTT
CASTAQGPNTEAFF
>TRBJ1-2|TRBV20-1|-|-|14
TGCAGTGCTAGAGATGAGCAGGAGCTCTATGGCTACACCTTC
CSARDEQELYGYTF
>TRBJ1-1|TRBV7-9|-|-|14
TGTGCCAGCAGCCCTCATGATATGAACACTGAAGCTTTCTTT
CASSPHDMNTEAFF
>TRBJ2-1|TRBV9|-|TRBD2|15
TGTGCCAGCAGCGTACAGAGCGGGGGTCTTGATGAGCAGTTCTTC
CASSVQSGGLDEQFF
>TRBJ2-1|TRBV5-1|-|-|14
TGCGCCAGCAGCTTGCGCTCAAGGGGGAATGAGCAGTTCTTC
CASSLRSRGNEQFF
>TRBJ2-7|TRBV10-3|few|TRBD1|14
TGTGCCATCAGGGACAGGGGGCCGGGGGACGAGCAGTACTTC
CAIRDRGPGDEQYF
>TRBJ2-5|TRBV28|-|TRBD2|16
TGTGCCAGCAGTTTAATGGGAGGGGACCAACAAGAGACCCAGTACTTC
CASSLMGGDQQETQYF
>TRBJ1-1|TRBV20-1|once|-|13
TGCAGTGCTACGGGACACCGTAACACTGAAGCTTTCTTT
CSATGHRNTEAFF
>TRBJ2-7|TRBV29-1|once|-|12
TGCAGCGTGAAACAGAGTGTCTACGAGCAGTACTTC
CSVKQSVYEQYF
>TRBJ2-3|TRBV4-3|few|-|14
TGCGCCAGCAGCCAAGGACTGGACGACTATACGCAGTATTTT
CASSQGLDDYTQYF
>TRBJ2-5|TRBV12-3/TRBV12-4|few|TRBD1|14
TGTGCCAGCAGTGTCTCAGGGGGCTCGGAGACCCAGTACTTC
CASSVSGGSETQYF
>TRBJ2-1|TRBV5-1|-|TRBD2|16
TGCGCCAGCAGCCGGGCCGAGCCCGGGACTAGCGCTGAGCAGTTCTTC
CASSRAEPGTSAEQFF
>TRBJ2-7|TRBV10-3|many|-|13
TGTGCCATCAGTGTCGATGAATTCTACGAGCAGTACTTC
CAISVDEFYEQYF
>TRBJ2-5|TRBV6-5|-|-|15
TGTGCCAGCAGTTACCCTTCCACGGGGGACGGGACCCAGTACTTC
CASSYPSTGDGTQYF
>TRBJ2-2|TRBV5-1|-|TRBD1|15
TGCGCCAGCAGATTTCCGGGACAGGGCTCCGGGGAGCTGTTTTTT
CASRFPGQGSGELFF
>TRBJ2-7|TRBV2|-|TRBD1|14
TGTGCCGGTCAATTCAACAGGGGAGTGGACGAGCAGTACTTC
CAGQFNRGVDEQYF
>TRBJ1-2|TRBV20-1|few|-|14
TGCAGTGCAAGCCAAACTCAGCGCTCCTATGGCTACACCTTC
CSASQTQRSYGYTF
>TRBJ2-7|TRBV27|many|-|15
TGTGCCAGCAGTTCTTTCCCCAGCAATCTCAACGAGCAGTACTTC
CASSSFPSNLNEQYF
>TRBJ2-3|TRBV11-2|-|TRBD2|16
TGTGCCAGCAGCTTAGATATAGCGGGGTACCCTGATATGCAGTATTTT
CASSLDIAGYPDMQYF
>TRBJ2-5|TRBV7-2|few|-|16
TGTGCCAGCAGCTTAGGGGCTAGTCTTGGCCAAGAGACCCAGTACTTC
CASSLGASLGQETQYF
>TRBJ2-7|TRBV30|-|-|13
TGTGCCTTAAGCCGGGACGACTCCTACGAGCAGTACTTC
CALSRDDSYEQYF
>TRBJ2-1|TRBV9|many|TRBD2|16
TGTGCCAGCAGCGTAGACAAAGCCAGCGGGGGAAGAGAGCAGTTCTTC
CASSVDKASGGREQFF
>TRBJ1-2|TRBV7-9|-|-|16
TGTGCCAGCAGCTTAGTCCTAGGCTCACCGCGGGATGGCTACACCTTC
CASSLVLGSPRDGYTF
>TRBJ2-1|TRBV20-1|-|-|14
TGCAGTGCTAGTCCAGGGATTACCCACAATGAGCAGTTCTTC
CSASPGITHNEQFF
>TRBJ2-5|TRBV7-2|few|TRBD1|15
TGTGCCAGCAGCCCTCAGGGGGCCGCTCCAGAGACCCAGTACTTC
CASSPQGAAPETQYF
>TRBJ2-1|TRBV15|few|TRBD2|13
TGTGCCACCAGCGGACTAGCGGGAGGCGAGCAGTTCTTC
CATSGLAGGEQFF
>TRBJ2-1|TRBV29-1|-|TRBD1|14
TGCAGCGTTGCCGGACAGGGGGTTAGGGAGGTGCAGTTCTTC
CSVAGQGVREVQFF
>TRBJ2-3|TRBV9|-|-|14
TGTGCCAGCAGCGTGTGGCCCGACACAGATACGCAGTATTTT
CASSVWPDTDTQYF
>TRBJ1-2|TRBV12-3/TRBV12-4|-|TRBD1|15
TGTGCCAGCGGCAATCAGGACAGGGGGCTTCTTGGCTACACCTTC
CASGNQDRGLLGYTF
>TRBJ2-1|TRBV7-8|-|TRBD1|16
TGTGCCAGCAGTTACCGCAGTGGGACAGGGGGTTATGAGCAGTTCTTC
CASSYRSGTGGYEQFF
>TRBJ2-3|TRBV7-9|-|-|15
TGTGCCAGCAAGTTCCTACAGGATTACACAGATACGCAGTATTTT
CASKFLQDYTDTQYF
>TRBJ2-5|TRBV6-2/TRBV6-3|-|TRBD2|14
TGTGCCAGCCGGGACTACAGACAACAAGAGACCCAGTACTTC
CASRDYRQQETQYF
>TRBJ1-2|TRBV29-1|few|-|13
TGCAGCGTTGATCAGGTCGGGGGGAATGGCTACACCTTC
CSVDQVGGNGYTF
>TRBJ1-2|TRBV20-1|-|-|15
TGCAGTGCTAGACCCGGTACAGGAACCTATGGAGGCTACACCTTC
CSARPGTGTYGGYTF
>TRBJ2-7|TRBV28|-|-|14
TGTGCCAGCAGTTTTGCGGCCTCAATGGACGAGCAGTACTTC
CASSFAASMDEQYF
>TRBJ1-1|TRBV20-1|-|TRBD1|12
TGCAGTGCTCCACAGGGGGACCCTGAAGCTTTCTTT
CSAPQGDPEAFF
>TRBJ2-3|TRBV7-6|-|TRBD1|14
TGTGCCAGCAGCCCGGGGACAGGGGGGGATACGCAGTATTTT
CASSPGTGGDTQYF
>TRBJ2-3|TRBV28|few|-|15
TGTGCCAGCAGTTTGTGGGGGGGCCTTGCAGATACGCAGTATTTT
CASSLWGGLADTQYF
>TRBJ2-1|TRBV27|few|TRBD2|14
TGTGCCAGCAGCTCTAGCGGGATCTACAATGAGCAGTTCTTC
CASSSSGIYNEQFF
>TRBJ2-5|TRBV20-1|few|-|17
TGCAGTGCTAGGGGGACACATACGTGGGGGTCATTAGAGACCCAGTACTTC
CSARGTHTWGSLETQYF
>TRBJ2-1|TRBV12-3/TRBV12-4|-|TRBD2|12
TGTGCCAGCAGAACTAGCGGGCGTGAGCAGTTCTTC
CASRTSGREQFF
>TRBJ2-2|TRBV7-2|-|-|12
TGTGCCGGCGGCACGAGGACCGGGGAGCTGTTTTTT
CAGGTRTGELFF
>TRBJ2-3|TRBV27|-|TRBD2|14
TGTGCCAGCACCCCGGGACTAGCCGCAGATACGCAGTATTTT
CASTPGLAADTQYF
>TRBJ2-1|TRBV20-1|few|TRBD1|15
TGCAGTGCCCCCGAGGGGACAGGGCTTTACAATGAGCAGTTCTTC
CSAPEGTGLYNEQFF
>TRBJ2-3|TRBV10-3|once|TRBD2|15
TGTGCCATCAGTGAGTCAACTAGCGGGAGTGATGCGCAGTATTTT
CAISESTSGSDAQYF
>TRBJ1-2|TRBV28|-|-|11
TGTGCCAGCAGCTTCAACCGTGGCTACACCTTC
CASSFNRGYTF
>TRBJ2-1|TRBV18|-|TRBD1|15
TGTGCCAGCTCACCGGGACAGGGAAGGGGCAATGAGCAGTTCTTC
CASSPGQGRGNEQFF
>TRBJ2-3|TRBV20-1|-|-|13
TGCAGTACTCTAGTTGGGGGCACAGATACGCAGTATTTT
CSTLVGGTDTQYF
>TRBJ2-3|TRBV7-2|-|TRBD2|18
TGTGCCAGCAGCCTTCCGAAGCTAGCGGGTACTTTCACAGATACGCAGTATTTT
CASSLPKLAGTFTDTQYF